This T cell receptor beta chain was documented in a study of lymphopenia after photon versus proton radiotherapy. Assay used: immunoSEQ multiplex PCR; TCRdb lists only in-frame clones, some missing. The sample lists roughly 67,000 clones, around 90% seen once, with around 2.6% in the top ten. The CDR3 covers 16 residues. With V trimmed by 3 bases and J by 4 bases, 10 bases remained unmatched. Germline CDR1 is KGHSH and CDR2 is LQKENI. The TCR was taken from a woman between 65 and 79 years old with pancreatic cancer. V gene TRBV18 combines with J gene TRBJ1-2; TRBD1 matches at 8 bases. The source material was peripheral blood, sampled from a patient treated with photon-based radiotherapy. As DNA, the CDR3 is TGTGCCAGCTCACCTAAAGCGGGACAGGTTAGCTATGGCTACACCTTC. Residues: CASSPKAGQVSYGYTF.